The TCR beta chain described here comes from a study of blood T cell repertoires in COVID-19. Cohorts were determined from participant-reported clinical history. Profiling relied on immunoSEQ multiplex PCR, and the TCRdb table lists in-frame clones only, not all of them. The sample contains roughly 430,000 clones, about 88% of which appear only once. The germline V gene has CDR1 SGDLS and CDR2 YYNGEE. This CDR3 spans 15 amino acids. The V end lost 0 bases, the J end lost 8 bases, and 17 bases lay between the germline ends. Sample: PBMCs or T cells enriched from blood (not recorded which). This TCR came from a woman aged 18-29 years who had been exposed to COVID-19. The V gene is TRBV9, the J gene TRBJ1-2; D may be TRBD1 (6 bases). Here the CDR3 DNA reads TGTGCCAGCAGCGTAGCTGATCGGGGGGCGCGAGGCTACACCTTC. Protein sequence: CASSVADRGARGYTF.